Listed below are T cell receptor beta chains from one sample, sequenced in a study of blood T cell repertoires in COVID-19. Data came from immunoSEQ multiplex PCR; TCRdb stores just in-frame clones and leaves some out. The sample contains over 200,000 clones, about nine tenths of which appear only once. The sequenced material came from PBMCs or T cells enriched from blood (not recorded which). The receptor source for this set is a man aged 18 to 29 who had recovered from COVID-19. Both conserved end residues are part of each CDR3. A D gene is named only where the DNA matches it firmly. The listing skips clone size in some rows; elsewhere it reads once, few, many or a size class.

d_gene	v_gene	abundance	j_gene	CDR3nt	CDR3aa
NA	TRBV4-1	NA	TRBJ1-2	TGCGCCAGCAGCCAAGGACCATCTGATGCAGGCAGCTACACCTTC	CASSQGPSDAGSYTF
NA	TRBV3-1/TRBV3-2	NA	TRBJ2-2	TGTGCCAGCAGCCAACGGGCCGGGGAGCTGTTTTTT	CASSQRAGELFF
NA	TRBV27	NA	TRBJ1-6	TGTGCCAGCAGTACTTCAGGTTCTTCACCCCTCCACTTT	CASSTSGSSPLHF
TRBD1	TRBV28	NA	TRBJ1-1	TGTGTGTCGGGACAGGGGTTTACCTTCTTT	CVSGQGFTFF
NA	TRBV28	NA	TRBJ1-1	TGTGCCAGCAGCGAATGGGGGGGGCGGCGGGCTGAAGCTTTCTTT	CASSEWGGRRAEAFF
TRBD2	TRBV15	NA	TRBJ2-2	TGTGCCACCAGCCGGGGGGGGGCCGACACCGGGGAGCTGTTTTTT	CATSRGGADTGELFF
TRBD1	TRBV5-6	NA	TRBJ2-7	TGTGCCAGCAGGCTTGCCGGGACAGGGTCTGCCTACGAGCAGTACTTC	CASRLAGTGSAYEQYF
NA	TRBV12-3/TRBV12-4	NA	TRBJ1-5	TGTGCCAGCAGCCAGACCGAGGGTCAGCCCCAGCATTTT	CASSQTEGQPQHF
NA	TRBV5-6	NA	TRBJ2-7	TGTGCCAGCAGCTTGACATCCACAGTGGGCGAGCAGTACTTC	CASSLTSTVGEQYF
NA	TRBV28	once	TRBJ2-7	TGTGCCAGCAGCGCGGGGAGCTCCTACGAGCAGTACTTC	CASSAGSSYEQYF
NA	TRBV30	NA	TRBJ1-6	TGTGCCTGGATGGGGTCTGAGGGGGCACCCCTCCACTTT	CAWMGSEGAPLHF
NA	TRBV11-2	NA	TRBJ2-5	TGTGCCAGCAGCTTACGCGGGGCTACAGAAGAGACCCAGTACTTC	CASSLRGATEETQYF
NA	TRBV15	NA	TRBJ2-5	TGTGCCACCAGCAGAGATCCGGGGGAGACCCAGTACTTC	CATSRDPGETQYF
NA	TRBV20-1	NA	TRBJ2-7	TGCAGTGCTAGTGTGGCGGGGATCAGCAACGAGCAGTACTTC	CSASVAGISNEQYF
NA	TRBV4-1	NA	TRBJ2-7	TGCGCCAGCAGCCACTCCGGGAGCTCCTACGAGCAGTACTTC	CASSHSGSSYEQYF
NA	TRBV19	many	TRBJ1-5	TGTGCCAGTAGTATAGGGGCAGGGTTTCAGCCCCAGCATTTT	CASSIGAGFQPQHF
TRBD1	TRBV6-5	NA	TRBJ1-6	TGTGCCAGCAGAAGGACAGGACTGAATTCACCCCTCCACTTT	CASRRTGLNSPLHF
TRBD1	TRBV19	NA	TRBJ2-5	TGTGCCAGTAGTACCGGGACAGGGAACAGAGAGACCCAGTACTTC	CASSTGTGNRETQYF
TRBD2	TRBV2	NA	TRBJ2-1	TGTGCCAGCGGATCCGGGACTAGTAGGACCAATGAGCAGTTCTTC	CASGSGTSRTNEQFF
TRBD1	TRBV4-1	NA	TRBJ2-6	TGCGCCAGCGGAGAACAGGGGATCGGTTCTGGGGCCAACGTCCTGACTTTC	CASGEQGIGSGANVLTF
TRBD2	TRBV5-1	NA	TRBJ2-7	TGCGCCAGCAGCTTGGTTCCGGGACTAGCGGGAGGTGAGCAGTACTTC	CASSLVPGLAGGEQYF
TRBD1	TRBV2	NA	TRBJ1-2	TGTGCCAGCAGTGCCGGAACAGGGGATGGCTACACCTTC	CASSAGTGDGYTF
NA	TRBV21-1	NA	TRBJ2-1	TGTGCCAGGAAAGTTCTGGGACTTCCCTACAATGAGCAGTTCTTC	CARKVLGLPYNEQFF
TRBD1	TRBV7-9	NA	TRBJ1-4	TGTGCCAGCAGCCAGGGACAGGGGGGTGAAAAACTGTTTTTT	CASSQGQGGEKLFF
NA	TRBV10-3	NA	TRBJ1-1	TGTGCCATCAGTGTCACGGCGGACACTGAAGCTTTCTTT	CAISVTADTEAFF
TRBD1	TRBV4-2	once	TRBJ2-1	TGTGCCAGCAGCCACTCGGACAGGGGCAATGAGCAGTTCTTC	CASSHSDRGNEQFF
NA	TRBV6-1	NA	TRBJ1-5	TGTGCCAGCACCAATTCGGGCGGGCCGGAGCCCCAGCATTTT	CASTNSGGPEPQHF
NA	TRBV7-8	NA	TRBJ1-2	TGTGCCAGCAGCGCCGGACAGAGCTATGGCTACACCTTC	CASSAGQSYGYTF
TRBD2	TRBV7-7	NA	TRBJ2-5	TGTGCTAGCAGCCCGGGACTAGCGGGGGGCCAAGAGACCCAGTACTTC	CASSPGLAGGQETQYF
TRBD1	TRBV7-8	NA	TRBJ1-6	TGTGCCAGCAGACTGGGGACAGCGAATTCACCCCTCCACTTT	CASRLGTANSPLHF
TRBD1	TRBV4-1	once	TRBJ2-6	TGCGCCAGCAGCCAAGACCGGGTCGGGACAGGGCTAAGCTCTGGGGCCAACGTCCTGACTTTC	CASSQDRVGTGLSSGANVLTF
TRBD2	TRBV5-4	NA	TRBJ2-1	TGTGCCAGCAGCTTGGAACTAGCGGGGGCAAACGAGCAGTTCTTC	CASSLELAGANEQFF
TRBD2	TRBV5-1	NA	TRBJ2-3	TGCGCCAGCATGAGGGGACTAGCGGGGGTAGATACGCAGTATTTT	CASMRGLAGVDTQYF
TRBD1	TRBV19	NA	TRBJ2-7	TGTGCCAGTAGTACAGGACAGGCCTTTAGCTACGAGCAGTACTTC	CASSTGQAFSYEQYF
TRBD2	TRBV3-1/TRBV3-2	NA	TRBJ2-7	TGTGCCAGCAGCCGGACTAGCGGGAGGGCGTCCTACGAGCAGTACTTC	CASSRTSGRASYEQYF
TRBD2	TRBV18	NA	TRBJ2-7	TGTGCCAGCTCACCACCGGGAGGGACGGTGACCTACGAGCAGTACTTC	CASSPPGGTVTYEQYF
NA	TRBV10-3	NA	TRBJ2-3	TGTGCCATCAGCGGGGGAGACACAGATACGCAGTATTTT	CAISGGDTDTQYF
NA	TRBV9	NA	TRBJ2-5	TGTGCCAGCAGCGTAGGGGGACAACTGGAGGAGACCCAGTACTTC	CASSVGGQLEETQYF
NA	TRBV5-1	NA	TRBJ1-1	TGCGCCAGCAGCTTGATCCCCGACAGAAACACTGAAGCTTTCTTT	CASSLIPDRNTEAFF
TRBD1	TRBV19	few	TRBJ1-1	TGTGCCAGTAGTCCCGGACAGGGGTATGAAGCTTTCTTT	CASSPGQGYEAFF
NA	TRBV28	NA	TRBJ1-5	TGTGCCGCCATAGGAGTGACAGCTTATAGCAATCAGCCCCAGCATTTT	CAAIGVTAYSNQPQHF
NA	TRBV7-6	NA	TRBJ1-2	TGTGCCAGCAGCTCCAGGGCCGGCTATGGCTACACCTTC	CASSSRAGYGYTF
TRBD2	TRBV9	NA	TRBJ2-1	TGTGCCAGCAGGGTAGACCCGGGGGGAGGCTACAATGAGCAGTTCTTC	CASRVDPGGGYNEQFF
NA	TRBV10-3	NA	TRBJ1-5	TGTGCCATCAGCTCGACAGATAAAAATCAGCCCCAGCATTTT	CAISSTDKNQPQHF
TRBD1	TRBV28	NA	TRBJ2-7	TGTGCCAGCAGTTTCAGGACAGGGAAGCAGTACTTC	CASSFRTGKQYF
NA	TRBV5-6	NA	TRBJ2-6	TGTGCCAGCAGCCTTGACAGTACTGGGGCCAACGTCCTGACTTTC	CASSLDSTGANVLTF
TRBD2	TRBV10-3	NA	TRBJ2-1	TGTGCCATCAGTGACAGGACTAGCGGGAGCCCCTACAATGAGCAGTTCTTC	CAISDRTSGSPYNEQFF
NA	TRBV4-2	NA	TRBJ2-5	TGTGCCAGCAGCCAAGTCTGGCCCCAAGAGACCCAGTACTTC	CASSQVWPQETQYF
TRBD2	TRBV6-5	NA	TRBJ2-7	TGTGCCAGCAGTTACGGGAGCGGGAGGACCTACGAGCAGTACTTC	CASSYGSGRTYEQYF
TRBD1	TRBV19	NA	TRBJ2-1	TGTGCCACGAGAAGCCCAGGGGGCATCTACAATGAGCAGTTCTTC	CATRSPGGIYNEQFF
NA	TRBV30	NA	TRBJ2-5	TGTGCCTGGAGTCTCAGGGATGGGGAGACCCAGTACTTC	CAWSLRDGETQYF
NA	TRBV5-1	NA	TRBJ2-1	TGCGCCAGCAGCTTGTTTCGGAACCGGGAACACTATGGGAATGAGCAGTTCTTC	CASSLFRNREHYGNEQFF
TRBD2	TRBV29-1	NA	TRBJ2-3	TGCAGCGTTGAAGGCCCGGGACTACCCCGAGGAGATACGCAGTATTTT	CSVEGPGLPRGDTQYF
NA	TRBV27	few	TRBJ1-1	TGTGCCAGCAGTTCCCGGCAGGGGCCCTTACTATGGCTTGAAGCTTTCTTT	CASSSRQGPLLWLEAFF
TRBD1	TRBV6-5	once	TRBJ2-2	TGTGCCAGCACCTTTGGACAGGGGCCGACCGGGGAGCTGTTTTTT	CASTFGQGPTGELFF